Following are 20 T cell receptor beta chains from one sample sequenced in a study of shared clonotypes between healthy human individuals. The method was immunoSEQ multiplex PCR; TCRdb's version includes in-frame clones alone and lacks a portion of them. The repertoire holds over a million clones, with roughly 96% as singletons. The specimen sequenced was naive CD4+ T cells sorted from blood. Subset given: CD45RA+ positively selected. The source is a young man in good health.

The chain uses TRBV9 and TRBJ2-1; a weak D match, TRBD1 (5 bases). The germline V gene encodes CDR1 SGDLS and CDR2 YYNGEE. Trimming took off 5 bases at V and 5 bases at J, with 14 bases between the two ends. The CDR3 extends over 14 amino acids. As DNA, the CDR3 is TGTGCCAGCAGTGCAACAGGACAAAACAATGAGCAGTTCTTC. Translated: CASSATGQNNEQFF.

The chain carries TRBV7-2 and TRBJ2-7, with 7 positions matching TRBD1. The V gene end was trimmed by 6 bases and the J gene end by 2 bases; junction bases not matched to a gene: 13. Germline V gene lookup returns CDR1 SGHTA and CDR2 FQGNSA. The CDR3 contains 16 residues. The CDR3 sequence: CASRQTPGQDPYEQYF. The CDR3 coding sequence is TGTGCCAGCAGACAGACCCCCGGACAGGACCCCTACGAGCAGTACTTC.

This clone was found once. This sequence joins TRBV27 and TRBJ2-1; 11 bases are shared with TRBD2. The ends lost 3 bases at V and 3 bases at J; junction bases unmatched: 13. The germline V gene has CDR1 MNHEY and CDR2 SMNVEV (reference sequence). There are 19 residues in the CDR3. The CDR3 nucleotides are TGTGCCAGCAGTTTTCGGCAAGCAACGACTAGCGGGGACTACAATGAGCAGTTCTTC. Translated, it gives CASSFRQATTSGDYNEQFF.

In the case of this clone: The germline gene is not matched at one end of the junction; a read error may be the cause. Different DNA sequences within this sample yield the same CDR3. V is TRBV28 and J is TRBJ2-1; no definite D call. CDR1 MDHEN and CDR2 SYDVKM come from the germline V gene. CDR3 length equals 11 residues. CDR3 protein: CASSRNNEQFF. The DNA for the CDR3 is TGTGCCAGCAGCCGGAACAACGAGCAGTTCTTC.

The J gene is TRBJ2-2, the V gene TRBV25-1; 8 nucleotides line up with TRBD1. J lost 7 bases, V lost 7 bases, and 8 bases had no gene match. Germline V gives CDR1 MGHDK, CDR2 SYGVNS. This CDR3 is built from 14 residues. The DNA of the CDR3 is TGTGCCAGCACAAAGACAGGGGATGTCGGGGAGCTGTTTTTT. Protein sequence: CASTKTGDVGELFF.

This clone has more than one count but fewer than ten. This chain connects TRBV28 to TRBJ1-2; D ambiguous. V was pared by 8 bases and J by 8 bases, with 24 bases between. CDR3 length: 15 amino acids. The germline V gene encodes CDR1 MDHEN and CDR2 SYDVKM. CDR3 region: CASHNKPGDWGGYTF. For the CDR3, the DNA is TGTGCCAGCCATAATAAACCCGGGGATTGGGGAGGCTACACCTTC.

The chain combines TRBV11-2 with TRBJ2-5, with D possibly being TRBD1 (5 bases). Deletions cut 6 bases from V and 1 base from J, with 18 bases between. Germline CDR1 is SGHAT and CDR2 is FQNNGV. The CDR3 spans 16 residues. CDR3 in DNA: TGTGCCAGCAGATCTGCGTACAGGAGATCCCAAGAGACCCAGTACTTC. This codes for CASRSAYRRSQETQYF.

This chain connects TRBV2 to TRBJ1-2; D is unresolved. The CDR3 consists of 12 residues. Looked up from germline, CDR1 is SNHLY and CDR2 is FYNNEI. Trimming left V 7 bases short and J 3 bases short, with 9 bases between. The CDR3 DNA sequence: TGTGCCAGCACTTACAGCGACTATGGCTACACCTTC. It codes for CASTYSDYGYTF. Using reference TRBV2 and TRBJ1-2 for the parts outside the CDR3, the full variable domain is EPEVTQTPSHQVTQMGQEVILRCVPISNHLYFYWYRQILGQKVEFLVSFYNNEISEKSEIFDDQFSVERPDGSNFTLKIRSTKLEDSAMYFCASTYSDYGYTFGSGTRLTVV.

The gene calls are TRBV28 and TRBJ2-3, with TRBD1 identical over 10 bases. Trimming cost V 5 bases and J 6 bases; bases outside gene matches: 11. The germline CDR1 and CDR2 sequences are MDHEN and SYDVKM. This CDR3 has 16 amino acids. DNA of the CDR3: TGTGCCAGCAGTGGCATAAGACAGGGGGCGGTGGATACGCAGTATTTT. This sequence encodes CASSGIRQGAVDTQYF. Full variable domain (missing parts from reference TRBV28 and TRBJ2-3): DVKVTQSSRYLVKRTGEKVFLECVQDMDHENMFWYRQDPGLGLRLIYFSYDVKMKEKGDIPEGYSVSREKKERFSLILESASTNQTSMYLCASSGIRQGAVDTQYFGPGTRLTVL.

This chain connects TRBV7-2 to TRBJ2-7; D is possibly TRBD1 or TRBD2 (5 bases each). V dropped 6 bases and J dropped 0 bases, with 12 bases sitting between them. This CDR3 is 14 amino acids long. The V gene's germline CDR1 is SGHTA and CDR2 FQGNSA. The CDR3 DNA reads TGTGCCAGCAGTTACGGGACGGCCTCCTACGAGCAGTACTTC. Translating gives CASSYGTASYEQYF.

The CDR3 here is CASRGDRGPDTQYF. CDR3 bases: TGTGCCAGCAGAGGGGACAGGGGGCCAGATACGCAGTATTTT. This chain joins TRBV2 and TRBJ2-3, with 12 bases aligning to TRBD1. CDR1 and CDR2 from the germline V gene are SNHLY and FYNNEI. The ends lost 6 bases at V and 4 bases at J; junction bases unmatched: 2. This CDR3 has 14 residues.

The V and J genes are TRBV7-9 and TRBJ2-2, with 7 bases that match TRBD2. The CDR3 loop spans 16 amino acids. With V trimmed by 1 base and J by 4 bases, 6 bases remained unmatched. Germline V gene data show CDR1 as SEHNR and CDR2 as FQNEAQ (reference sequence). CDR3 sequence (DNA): TGTGCCAGCAGCTTAGTCGCGGGAGTGGGCACCGGGGAGCTGTTTTTT. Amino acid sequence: CASSLVAGVGTGELFF.

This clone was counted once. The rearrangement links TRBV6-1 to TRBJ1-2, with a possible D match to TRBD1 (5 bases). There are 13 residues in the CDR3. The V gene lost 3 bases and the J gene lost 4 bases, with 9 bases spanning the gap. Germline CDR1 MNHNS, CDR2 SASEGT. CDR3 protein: CASSDRVRYGYTF. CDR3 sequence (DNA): TGTGCCAGCAGTGACAGGGTACGCTATGGCTACACCTTC.

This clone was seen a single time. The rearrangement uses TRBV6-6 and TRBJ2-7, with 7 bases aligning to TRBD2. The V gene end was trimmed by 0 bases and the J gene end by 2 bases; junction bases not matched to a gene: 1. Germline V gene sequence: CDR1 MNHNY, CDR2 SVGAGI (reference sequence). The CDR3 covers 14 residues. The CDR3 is CASSYSGTTYEQYF. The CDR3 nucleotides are TGTGCCAGCAGTTACTCGGGGACTACCTACGAGCAGTACTTC.

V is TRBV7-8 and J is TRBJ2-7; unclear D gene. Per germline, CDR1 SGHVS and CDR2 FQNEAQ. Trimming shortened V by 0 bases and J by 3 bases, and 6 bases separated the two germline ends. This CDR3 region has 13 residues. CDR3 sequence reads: CASSLAGIYEQYF. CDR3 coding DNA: TGTGCCAGCAGCTTAGCAGGGATCTACGAGCAGTACTTC.

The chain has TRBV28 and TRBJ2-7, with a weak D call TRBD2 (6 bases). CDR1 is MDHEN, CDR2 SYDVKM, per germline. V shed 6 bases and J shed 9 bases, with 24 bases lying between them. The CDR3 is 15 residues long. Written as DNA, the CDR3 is TGTGCCAGCAGCCAAAGGCCACTAGCCCCCACCGGGCAGTACTTC. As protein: CASSQRPLAPTGQYF.

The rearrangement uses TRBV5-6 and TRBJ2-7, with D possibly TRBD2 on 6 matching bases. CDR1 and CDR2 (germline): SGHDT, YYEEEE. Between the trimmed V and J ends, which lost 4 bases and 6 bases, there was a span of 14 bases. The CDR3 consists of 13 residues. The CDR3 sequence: CASSTTSLSEQYF. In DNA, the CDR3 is TGTGCCAGCAGCACTACTAGCTTGAGCGAGCAGTACTTC. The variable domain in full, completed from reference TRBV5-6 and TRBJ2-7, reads DAGVTQSPTHLIKTRGQQVTLRCSPKSGHDTVSWYQQALGQGPQFIFQYYEEEERQRGNFPDRFSGHQFPNYSSELNVNALLLGDSALYLCASSTTSLSEQYFGPGTRLTVT.

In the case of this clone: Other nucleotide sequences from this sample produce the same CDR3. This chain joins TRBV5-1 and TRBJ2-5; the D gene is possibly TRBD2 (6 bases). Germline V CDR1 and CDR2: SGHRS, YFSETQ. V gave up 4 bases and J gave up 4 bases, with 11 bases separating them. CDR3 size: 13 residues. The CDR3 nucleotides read TGCGCCAGCAGCCCGGGGGTGGGAGAGACCCAGTACTTC. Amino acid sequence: CASSPGVGETQYF.

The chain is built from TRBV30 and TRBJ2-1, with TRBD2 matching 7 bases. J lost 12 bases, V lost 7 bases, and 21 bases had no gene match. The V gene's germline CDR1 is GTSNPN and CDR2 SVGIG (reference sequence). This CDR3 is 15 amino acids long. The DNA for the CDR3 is TGTGCCTACTATTCGACTAGCCGCCGTGGGGGGGTGCAGTTCTTC. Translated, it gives CAYYSTSRRGGVQFF.

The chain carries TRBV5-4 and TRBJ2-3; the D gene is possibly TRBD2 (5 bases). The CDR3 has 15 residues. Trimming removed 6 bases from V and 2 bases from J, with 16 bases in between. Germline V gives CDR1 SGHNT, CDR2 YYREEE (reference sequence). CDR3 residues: CASKSGRDYTDTQYF. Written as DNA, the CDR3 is TGTGCCAGCAAGAGCGGAAGGGATTACACAGATACGCAGTATTTT.